In its sample, the clone carrying this T cell receptor beta chain was seen once. This record belongs to a study of cytomegalovirus exposure and HLA in healthy donors. PCR primers comprised 60 Vbeta and 13 Jbeta primers. Produced via immunoSEQ multiplex PCR; TCRdb's table is partial and in-frame only. The data show roughly 150,000 clones, about 76% seen once. Looked up from germline, CDR1 is MDHEN and CDR2 is SYDVKM. The CDR3 covers 13 residues. Trimming left V 3 bases short and J 7 bases short, with 9 bases between. The TCR was taken from a woman aged 18-29 years in good health and CMV-seropositive. The chain combines TRBV28 with TRBJ1-4; D might be TRBD1 (5 bases). The specimen sequenced was PBMCs. The DNA for the CDR3 is TGTGCCAGCAGTTTGGGAAGGGGTGAAAAACTGTTTTTT. It codes for CASSLGRGEKLFF. Full variable domain (remainder filled in from reference TRBV28 and TRBJ1-4): DVKVTQSSRYLVKRTGEKVFLECVQDMDHENMFWYRQDPGLGLRLIYFSYDVKMKEKGDIPEGYSVSREKKERFSLILESASTNQTSMYLCASSLGRGEKLFFGSGTQLSVL.